A single sample gave rise to the 26 T cell receptor beta chains below, sequenced in a study of shared clonotypes between healthy human individuals. Clones were read by immunoSEQ multiplex PCR, and TCRdb kept only the in-frame ones, dropping some. This sample has about 2 million clones, with roughly 95% found just once. The sample consisted of naive CD4+ T cells sorted from blood. The subset denotes: CD45RA+ positively selected. The receptors here all came from a man between 18 and 35 years old in good health.

CDR3 sequence: CASRPQGLSAQYF. In DNA form, the CDR3 reads TGTGCCAGCAGACCCCAGGGACTTTCCGCGCAGTACTTC. The chain employs TRBV11-1 and TRBJ2-7; D perhaps matches TRBD2 (6 bases). From germline, CDR1 is SGHAT and CDR2 FQDESV (reference sequence). There are 13 residues in the CDR3. V lost 6 bases to trimming and J lost 9 bases, with 18 bases between them.

The CDR3 DNA sequence: TGTGCCAGCAGTTCGGGACTAGCGGGAAGTGGCGGGGAGCTGTTTTTT. Translated, it gives CASSSGLAGSGGELFF. The chain carries TRBV5-4 and TRBJ2-2, with 13 bases that match TRBD2. Trimming cost V 5 bases and J 7 bases; bases outside gene matches: 8. Germline V CDR1 and CDR2: SGHNT, YYREEE (reference sequence). The CDR3 runs to 16 residues.

The chain carries TRBV28 and TRBJ2-7; D is unresolved. Germline CDR1 is MDHEN and CDR2 is SYDVKM. The CDR3 spans 11 residues. The V end lost 5 bases, the J end lost 4 bases, and 6 bases lay between the germline ends. CDR3 coding DNA: TGTGCCAGCAGTATTAATTACGAGCAGTACTTC. Translating gives CASSINYEQYF.

The genes are TRBV7-8 and TRBJ1-2; no definite D call. The CDR3 spans 17 residues. Trimming removed 1 base from V and 4 bases from J, with 19 bases in between. The germline V gene encodes CDR1 SGHVS and CDR2 FQNEAQ. The CDR3 DNA is TGTGCCAGCAGCTTAGTTCCCCCCCTGGAGGGCCTCTATGGCTACACCTTC. Residues: CASSLVPPLEGLYGYTF.

Only one count was recorded for this clone. The chain joins TRBV10-2 to TRBJ2-1; maybe TRBD1 (6 bases). Germline V gene data show CDR1 as WSHSY and CDR2 as SAAADI. The CDR3 length is 15 residues. Trimming shortened V by 0 bases and J by 0 bases, and 6 bases separated the two germline ends. The chain's CDR3 is CASSESQGSYNEQFF. DNA for the CDR3: TGCGCCAGCAGTGAGTCACAGGGCTCCTACAATGAGCAGTTCTTC.

The V call is TRBV30, the J call TRBJ2-4; TRBD2 is a possible D gene (6 bases). Germline loops: CDR1 GTSNPN, CDR2 SVGIG (reference sequence). CDR3 length: 13 amino acids. Trimming left V 4 bases short and J 0 bases short, with 7 bases between. CDR3 nucleotide sequence: TGTGCCTGGACGGGACTAGCCAAAAACATTCAGTACTTC. Its translation is CAWTGLAKNIQYF. Looking up the rest from reference TRBV30 and TRBJ2-4 gives the full variable domain: SQTIHQWPATLVQPVGSPLSLECTVEGTSNPNLYWYRQAAGRGLQLLFYSVGIGQISSEVPQNLSASRPQDRQFILSSKKLLLSDSGFYLCAWTGLAKNIQYFGAGTRLSVL.

The rearrangement links TRBV21-1 to TRBJ2-7. TRBV21-1 is reported as a pseudogene. The CDR3 spans 14 residues. CDR3 bases: TGTGCCAGCAGCACAACCCCGGCTTGCTACGAGCAGTACTTC. Translating it yields CASSTTPACYEQYF.

This clone has only one observation. The V and J genes are TRBV9 and TRBJ2-2; 11 bases align to TRBD2. Germline V gene sequence: CDR1 SGDLS, CDR2 YYNGEE. With 0 bases clipped from V and 5 bases from J, the junction kept 3 bases outside the gene matches. This CDR3 contains 16 residues. Here the CDR3 DNA reads TGTGCCAGCAGCGTAGAGGGACTAGCGGTTACCGGGGAGCTGTTTTTT. Its protein product is CASSVEGLAVTGELFF.

This clone was found a few times. This sample includes further DNA sequences coding for the same CDR3. CDR3 in amino acids: CSVLDSYEQYF. The CDR3 DNA sequence: TGCAGCGTTCTGGACTCCTACGAGCAGTACTTC. The chain combines TRBV29-1 with TRBJ2-7, with D hard to call. Germline V gene sequence: CDR1 SQVTM, CDR2 ANQGSEA. Trimming took 5 bases from V and 0 from J, leaving 5 bases between them. The CDR3 covers 11 residues.

The gene calls are TRBV9 and TRBJ2-7; 7 bases are shared with TRBD2. Germline assignment: CDR1 SGDLS and CDR2 YYNGEE. V lost 2 bases, J lost 5 bases, and 7 bases stayed unmatched. CDR3 length: 14 residues. The CDR3 protein is CASSVSGGRNEQYF. The CDR3 coding sequence is TGTGCCAGCAGCGTTTCGGGGGGACGCAACGAGCAGTACTTC.

To note about this clone: Other DNA sequences in this specimen translate into the identical CDR3. The rearrangement links TRBV30 to TRBJ1-2, with D uncertain. The V end was cut by 4 bases, the J end by 4 bases, with 10 bases between. CDR3 length equals 12 residues. Germline V gene sequence: CDR1 GTSNPN, CDR2 SVGIG (reference sequence). The CDR3: CAWTFDGYGYTF. As DNA, the CDR3 is TGTGCCTGGACTTTTGACGGCTATGGCTACACCTTC.

The CDR3 DNA is TGTGCCAGCAGTGGCGTGGATTTAAAGCAGTACTTC. The encoded protein is CASSGVDLKQYF. This sequence joins TRBV6-1 and TRBJ2-7, with no clear D. V was trimmed by 4 bases and J by 8 bases, leaving 12 bases between them. The length of the CDR3 is 12 residues. The germline V gene has CDR1 MNHNS and CDR2 SASEGT.

The rearrangement uses TRBV7-2 and TRBJ2-1; no firm D call. With 1 base removed from V and 10 bases from J, the gap between germline ends came to 8 bases. Looked up from germline, CDR1 is SGHTA and CDR2 is FQGNSA. The CDR3 loop spans 12 amino acids. CDR3 nucleotides: TGTGCCAGCAGCTTAGATTGGCGGGAGCAGTTCTTC. This sequence encodes CASSLDWREQFF.

This clone has a single count. The V and J genes are TRBV4-3 and TRBJ2-3; 14 nucleotides line up with TRBD2. The V gene end was trimmed by 4 bases and the J gene end by 6 bases; junction bases not matched to a gene: 15. Germline V gene lookup returns CDR1 LGHNA and CDR2 YSLEER. The CDR3 contains 19 residues. The CDR3 DNA follows: TGCGCCAGCAGCCTTAATCACTTGACTAGCGGGAGGGCCGGGGATACGCAGTATTTT. Its translation: CASSLNHLTSGRAGDTQYF.

As to this clone: Other DNA sequences from this sample encode an identical CDR3 as well. The chain employs TRBV19 and TRBJ2-5, with 7 bases lining up with TRBD1. This CDR3 is built from 13 residues. Germline V gives CDR1 LNHDA, CDR2 SQIVND (reference sequence). V dropped 4 bases and J dropped 5; count of bases not matched to a gene: 4. CDR3: CASSRQGSETQYF. For the CDR3, the DNA is TGTGCCAGTAGTAGACAGGGTAGTGAGACCCAGTACTTC.

This rearrangement joins TRBV18 to TRBJ2-7; D gene uncertain. CDR1 and CDR2 (germline): KGHSH, LQKENI. V was cut by 3 bases and J by 2 bases, with 11 bases left in between. This CDR3 region has 14 residues. The CDR3 nucleotides are TGTGCCAGCTCACCGGTAGGGTCCCCCTACGAGCAGTACTTC. Its protein is CASSPVGSPYEQYF.

The J gene is TRBJ2-2, the V gene TRBV28; D gene ambiguous. V lost 6 bases, J lost 5 bases, and 10 bases lay in between. CDR1 and CDR2 (germline): MDHEN, SYDVKM. The CDR3 spans 13 residues. The CDR3 spells CASRAGWTGELFF. CDR3 DNA sequence: TGTGCCAGCAGGGCCGGTTGGACCGGGGAGCTGTTTTTT.

The genes are TRBV28 and TRBJ1-2, with a possible D match to TRBD1 (5 bases). The CDR3 runs to 15 residues. Germline V lookup: CDR1 MDHEN, CDR2 SYDVKM. Trimming took off 6 bases at V and 3 bases at J, with 17 bases between the two ends. The CDR3 spells CASRSLRGYDYGYTF. DNA of the CDR3: TGTGCCAGCAGGTCGTTAAGGGGTTACGACTATGGCTACACCTTC.

The chain has TRBV11-2 and TRBJ2-1; unclear D gene. The CDR3 is 14 residues long. Looked up from germline, CDR1 is SGHAT and CDR2 is FQNNGV. With 2 bases removed from V and 4 bases from J, the gap between germline ends came to 9 bases. CDR3 residues: CASSLLLTYNEQFF. The DNA of the CDR3 is TGTGCCAGCAGCTTATTACTAACTTACAATGAGCAGTTCTTC.

The V gene is TRBV9, the J gene TRBJ2-7; TRBD1 is a possible D gene (5 bases). Germline CDR1 is SGDLS and CDR2 is YYNGEE. V dropped 4 bases and J dropped 3 bases, with 17 bases sitting between them. CDR3 length equals 15 residues. CDR3 sequence (DNA): TGTGCCAGCAGCCCAAGTTATGGGGCATTCTACGAGCAGTACTTC. Amino acid sequence: CASSPSYGAFYEQYF. Full variable domain (outside the CDR3, taken from reference TRBV9 and TRBJ2-7): DSGVTQTPKHLITATGQRVTLRCSPRSGDLSVYWYQQSLDQGLQFLIQYYNGEERAKGNILERFSAQQFPDLHSELNLSSLELGDSALYFCASSPSYGAFYEQYFGPGTRLTVT.

The chain couples TRBV5-4 to TRBJ2-4; D ambiguous. V lost 10 bases and J 9 bases, leaving 17 bases between the germline ends. CDR1 is SGHNT, CDR2 YYREEE, per germline (reference sequence). This CDR3 is 12 amino acids long. The CDR3, as DNA: TGTGCCGTTGCCTCCGAGGATCGCATTCAGTACTTC. It translates to CAVASEDRIQYF.

The V call is TRBV6-6, the J call TRBJ2-7; the match to TRBD2 covers 16 bases. With V trimmed by 2 bases and J by 6 bases, 1 base remained unmatched. The CDR3 sequence is 15 residues long. Germline loops: CDR1 MNHNY, CDR2 SVGAGI (reference sequence). In DNA, the CDR3 is TGTGCCAGCAGTTACGGGACTAGCGGGAGGGGCGAGCAGTACTTC. Encoded protein: CASSYGTSGRGEQYF.

This chain joins TRBV10-1 and TRBJ1-1; no definite D call. CDR3 length: 15 amino acids. Germline V gives CDR1 WNHNN, CDR2 SYGVQD (reference sequence). The germline V and J ends were trimmed by 3 bases and 3 bases, with 14 bases remaining between them. The CDR3: CASSEGVVPYTEAFF. CDR3 DNA sequence: TGCGCCAGCAGTGAAGGCGTGGTCCCTTACACTGAAGCTTTCTTT.

The gene calls are TRBV30 and TRBJ2-1, with 7 bases identical to TRBD2. From germline, CDR1 is GTSNPN and CDR2 SVGIG (reference sequence). This CDR3 spans 16 amino acids. The ends lost 1 base at V and 1 base at J; junction bases unmatched: 7. The CDR3, as DNA: TGTGCCTGGAGTGGCCGATCTAGCGGATCCTACAATGAGCAGTTCTTC. Translated, it gives CAWSGRSSGSYNEQFF.

The rearrangement uses TRBV12-5 and TRBJ1-6, with 9 bases lining up with TRBD1. The CDR3 contains 13 residues. Losses at the gene ends were 6 bases for V and 6 bases for J; bases not matched to a gene: 0. Germline V CDR1 and CDR2: LGHNT, FRNRAP. CDR3 DNA: TGTGCTAGTGGACAGGGGGCTAATTCACCCCTCCACTTT. Protein: CASGQGANSPLHF.

Comment on this clone: Other DNA sequences within the sample encode an identical CDR3. The V gene is TRBV27, the J gene TRBJ1-6; the match to TRBD1 covers 10 bases. Germline CDR1 reads MNHEY; CDR2 reads SMNVEV (reference sequence). With V trimmed by 3 bases and J by 7 bases, 0 bases remained unmatched. The CDR3 sequence is 14 residues long. The CDR3 reads CASSLGQGNSPLHF. The CDR3, as DNA: TGTGCCAGCAGTTTGGGACAGGGGAATTCACCCCTCCACTTT.